This T cell receptor beta chain was captured in a study of shared clonotypes between healthy human individuals. Germline V gives CDR1 SGHTA, CDR2 FQGTGA. CDR3 length equals 18 residues. V lost 5 bases and J lost 8, with 27 bases in between. Method: immunoSEQ multiplex PCR; TCRdb's copy keeps in-frame clones and lacks some. The sample holds about 600,000 clones; nearly 97% are singletons and the top ten take 0.11%. Naive CD8 populations comprised CD45RO-negative cells positively selected for CCR7, excluding terminally differentiated effector memory CD45RA+ cells. Sequenced sample: naive CD8+ T cells sorted from blood. The origin of this receptor is a woman aged 25-40 years in good health. The chain links TRBV7-3 to TRBJ1-4; D possibly corresponds to TRBD1 (5 bases). The CDR3 DNA reads TGTGCCAGCAGCCCCGGGACTCTACTCGAGGAGCACGAGGAAAAACTGTTTTTT. Protein: CASSPGTLLEEHEEKLFF.